The clone carrying this T cell receptor beta chain was counted only a few times. Its target is unknown. Unique molecular identifiers were built into the TCRbeta library. MiXCR, applied by TCRdb to the PCR reads, yields one record per CDR3 protein. The data show about a million distinct CDR3 sequences, with about 31% seen just once and 28% held by the top ten. This entry is derived from a study of T-cell reconstitution after alpha-beta-depleted transplantation in children. Broader study findings: Newly made T cells mostly supplied T-cell counts and diversity one year after transplant. Recipient T cells and thymic progenitors that survived gave rise to the high TCRbeta diversity observed at day 60 in some patients. Several hundred expanded graft clones reportedly supplied alpha-beta T cells about two months after transplant.

This receptor was obtained from a boy in the first two years of life who had a stem cell transplant for SCID, so the T cells may come from the graft donor. The sequenced sample was PBMCs, mostly from graft donor cells, obtained 360 days after TCRalphabeta/CD19-depleted stem cell transplant.

The CDR3 nucleotides are TGTGCCAGCCTTTCAAGAGGCTCCCTGACCTACAATGAGCAGTTCTTC. Its translation is CASLSRGSLTYNEQFF. The V call is TRBV4-2, the J call TRBJ2-1; the D is unclear. The CDR3 is 16 amino acids. Germline CDR1 and CDR2: LGHNA and YNFKEQ. V was trimmed by 8 bases and J by 2 bases, leaving 19 bases between them.